Shown below are 21 T cell receptor beta chains from a single sample sequenced in a study of blood T cell repertoires in COVID-19. Profiling relied on immunoSEQ multiplex PCR, and the TCRdb table lists in-frame clones only, not all of them. The sample lists approximately 210,000 clones; around nine tenths were seen once. Sequencing used PBMCs or T cells enriched from blood (not recorded which). The receptors stem from a woman aged 45-60 years with acute COVID-19.

The genes are TRBV27 and TRBJ2-3; D possibly corresponds to TRBD2 (5 bases). The CDR3 sequence is 13 residues long. Trimming stripped 10 bases from V and 0 bases from J, with 11 bases between. Germline V gene data show CDR1 as MNHEY and CDR2 as SMNVEV (reference sequence). DNA of the CDR3: TGTGCCACCCCAGCGGCAAGCACAGATACGCAGTATTTT. Its translation is CATPAASTDTQYF.

This clone was recorded many times. The V gene is TRBV7-2, the J gene TRBJ2-7; 13 bases fit TRBD2. The CDR3 extends over 18 amino acids. CDR1 is SGHTA, CDR2 FQGNSA, per germline. After removal of 0 bases from V and 0 bases from J, the junction contained 5 bases not matched to a gene. The CDR3 nucleotides are TGTGCCAGCAGCTTAGCTGGGGGACTAGCGGGGACCTCCTACGAGCAGTACTTC. This gives the protein CASSLAGGLAGTSYEQYF.

This clone occurred once. V and J are TRBV7-2 and TRBJ1-6, with 7 bases that match TRBD1. CDR1 is SGHTA, CDR2 FQGNSA, per germline. V shed 4 bases and J 8 bases; nucleotides not matched to a gene: 8. This CDR3 is 15 amino acids long. The CDR3 region has the DNA TGTGCCAGCAGCTCCGCAGGGGGAGCATATTCACCCCTCCACTTT. Amino acid sequence: CASSSAGGAYSPLHF.

The chain links TRBV23-1 to TRBJ2-7; TRBD1 matches at 8 bases. TRBV23-1 is an ORF; its function is uncertain. Germline trimming cut 2 bases from V and 4 bases from J; bases unmatched to any gene: 19. The CDR3 extends over 19 amino acids. The chain's CDR3 is CASSQRGDRSGYGPYEQYF. In nucleotides, the CDR3 is TGCGCCAGCAGTCAAAGAGGGGACAGGTCCGGCTATGGGCCATACGAGCAGTACTTC.

The V call is TRBV28, the J call TRBJ1-2, with a weak D call TRBD1 (5 bases). The CDR3 has 14 residues. The V and J ends lost 6 bases and 0 bases respectively, with 11 bases between them. Per the germline V gene, CDR1 is MDHEN and CDR2 is SYDVKM. CDR3 DNA sequence: TGTGCCAGCAGCCCCAGGGATACTAACTATGGCTACACCTTC. As protein: CASSPRDTNYGYTF.

The chain recombines TRBV9 with TRBJ2-1; 12 nucleotides match TRBD2. J gave up 0 bases and V 0 bases, and 4 bases lay outside the gene matches. The CDR3 extends over 18 amino acids. CDR1 is SGDLS, CDR2 YYNGEE, per germline. CDR3 sequence reads: CASSVGLAGGSSYNEQFF. CDR3 DNA sequence: TGTGCCAGCAGCGTAGGGCTAGCGGGAGGGAGCTCCTACAATGAGCAGTTCTTC.

The chain recombines TRBV2 with TRBJ2-1; tentatively, D is TRBD1 (6 bases). CDR3 size: 13 residues. The germline V gene encodes CDR1 SNHLY and CDR2 FYNNEI. V shed 8 bases and J shed 4 bases, with 12 bases lying between them. The CDR3 DNA is TGTGCCAGCTTCCAGGGGTCTTACAATGAGCAGTTCTTC. Protein sequence: CASFQGSYNEQFF.

V is TRBV3-1 (or the pseudogene TRBV3-2) and J is TRBJ2-3; 8 nucleotides agree with TRBD2. V trimming: 4 bases; J trimming: 1 base; junction bases outside the gene matches: 4. CDR3 size: 15 residues. Looked up from germline, CDR1 is LGHDT and CDR2 is YNNKEL (reference sequence). CDR3 DNA: TGTGCCAGCAGCCCCCGGCGGGGGGGCACAGATACGCAGTATTTT. Its protein is CASSPRRGGTDTQYF.

The J gene is TRBJ1-5, the V gene TRBV27; no clear D gene. The CDR3 is 14 amino acids. Germline CDR1 reads MNHEY; CDR2 reads SMNVEV (reference sequence). V dropped 0 bases and J dropped 3 bases, with 6 bases sitting between them. The CDR3 loop reads CASSLSAPNQPQHF. As DNA, the CDR3 is TGTGCCAGCAGTTTATCAGCGCCCAATCAGCCCCAGCATTTT.

The chain has TRBV19 and TRBJ1-2; D is ambiguous. Germline CDR1 is LNHDA and CDR2 is SQIVND (reference sequence). The CDR3 is made up of 15 amino acids. The V end lost 3 bases, the J end lost 3 bases, and 14 bases lay between the germline ends. The CDR3 region is CASSIDLREDYGYTF. The CDR3 bases are TGTGCCAGTAGTATTGACCTTAGGGAGGACTATGGCTACACCTTC.

The gene calls are TRBV30 and TRBJ2-1; TRBD2 aligns across 7 bases. Germline CDR1 GTSNPN, CDR2 SVGIG (reference sequence). The CDR3 extends over 17 amino acids. V dropped 1 base and J dropped 7; count of bases not matched to a gene: 16. The CDR3 region has the DNA TGTGCCTGGAGTGGCAGGCCCCGGGTTAGGGAGGGTAATGAGCAGTTCTTC. It specifies CAWSGRPRVREGNEQFF.

CDR3 nucleotides: TGCGCCAGCAGCTTGGCCCCCAACGAGCAGTACTTC. This gives the protein CASSLAPNEQYF. The chain links TRBV5-1 to TRBJ2-7; no reliable D call. Per germline, CDR1 SGHRS and CDR2 YFSETQ. Trimming pared 0 bases from V and 5 bases from J, leaving 6 bases between. The CDR3 totals 12 residues.

J is TRBJ2-3 and V is TRBV11-2; D may be TRBD1 (5 bases). The CDR3 has 14 amino acids. V lost 6 bases and J 5 bases, leaving 15 bases between the germline ends. Germline CDR1 SGHAT, CDR2 FQNNGV. CDR3 sequence reads: CASSRTTQGDTQYF. For the CDR3, the DNA is TGTGCCAGCAGTAGGACGACCCAGGGAGATACGCAGTATTTT. Variable domain in full (rest from reference TRBV11-2 and TRBJ2-3): EAGVAQSPRYKIIEKRQSVAFWCNPISGHATLYWYQQILGQGPKLLIQFQNNGVVDDSQLPKDRFSAERLKGVDSTLKIQPAKLEDSAVYLCASSRTTQGDTQYFGPGTRLTVL.

V and J are TRBV6-5 and TRBJ1-2; D is undetermined. With 4 bases removed from V and 1 base from J, the gap between germline ends came to 13 bases. Germline V gene data show CDR1 as MNHEY and CDR2 as SVGAGI. The CDR3 totals 15 residues. The CDR3 sequence is CASSSRNVNNYGYTF. The CDR3 nucleotides are TGTGCCAGCAGTTCCCGTAATGTAAATAACTATGGCTACACCTTC.

V gene TRBV20-1 combines with J gene TRBJ2-5; TRBD1 might be the D (6 bases). CDR1 is DFQATT, CDR2 SNEGSKA, per germline (reference sequence). V was trimmed by 3 bases and J by 5 bases, leaving 19 bases between them. The CDR3 spans 15 residues. This chain's CDR3 is CSASPPANRVETQYF. The CDR3 nucleotides read TGCAGTGCTAGTCCTCCTGCCAACAGGGTTGAGACCCAGTACTTC.

J is TRBJ1-2 and V is TRBV4-2, with 8 bases identical to TRBD1. J gave up 8 bases and V 3 bases, and 8 bases lay outside the gene matches. CDR1 and CDR2 (germline): LGHNA, YNFKEQ. There are 14 residues in the CDR3. CDR3 sequence: CASSHLDRGHGYTF. DNA for the CDR3: TGTGCCAGCAGCCATCTTGACAGGGGTCACGGCTACACCTTC.

The V call is TRBV6-5, the J call TRBJ2-7; TRBD1 aligns across 9 bases. This CDR3 is 15 amino acids long. V was clipped by 6 bases and J by 1 base; unmatched bases: 7. In germline, CDR1 is MNHEY, CDR2 SVGAGI. The DNA for the CDR3 is TGTGCCAGCAGGGACAGGGGAAGGCAGTCCTACGAGCAGTACTTC. Its translation is CASRDRGRQSYEQYF.

The chain's CDR3 is CASSEAVGRGREDTEAFF. In DNA, the CDR3 is TGTGCCAGCAGTGAAGCGGTCGGCAGGGGGCGCGAGGACACTGAAGCTTTCTTT. The chain joins TRBV6-1 to TRBJ1-1; 8 bases align to TRBD1. Germline values: CDR1 MNHNS, CDR2 SASEGT. This CDR3 is built from 18 residues. Trimming cost V 0 bases and J 3 bases; bases outside gene matches: 12.

V usage is TRBV2 and J usage is TRBJ1-4; 8 nucleotides align to TRBD1. V was pared by 7 bases and J by 4 bases, with 5 bases of the junction left unmatched. CDR3 length: 14 amino acids. Germline V gene data show CDR1 as SNHLY and CDR2 as FYNNEI. The CDR3 DNA reads as TGTGCCAGCACCCGGGACAGGCGTAATGAAAAACTGTTTTTT. Translating it yields CASTRDRRNEKLFF.

The V and J genes are TRBV27 and TRBJ2-1; 11 positions agree with TRBD2. Germline lookup yields CDR1 MNHEY and CDR2 SMNVEV (reference sequence). The CDR3 sequence is 15 residues long. Germline trimming cut 5 bases from V and 10 bases from J; bases unmatched to any gene: 10. In nucleotides, the CDR3 is TGTGCCAGCAGTCGTTGGACTAGCGGGCCATGGGAGCAGTTCTTC. Protein product: CASSRWTSGPWEQFF.

The genes are TRBV10-2 and TRBJ2-1; possible D gene TRBD2, 6 bases. Germline CDR1 is WSHSY and CDR2 is SAAADI. This CDR3 region has 17 residues. Trimming pared 5 bases from V and 2 bases from J, leaving 19 bases between. Here the CDR3 DNA reads TGCGCCAGCAGTCGGGGTAGAGGTAGCGGTACCTACAATGAGCAGTTCTTC. Translating it yields CASSRGRGSGTYNEQFF.